This TCR beta chain was captured by sequencing in a study of blood T cell repertoires in COVID-19. Study-wide context: Sources were T cells, B-cell-depleted T cells, or PBMCs; the material itself was cDNA or gDNA.

The CDR3 totals 13 residues. V lost 3 bases, J lost 6 bases, and 11 bases lay in between. The assay was immunoSEQ multiplex PCR, and TCRdb's table has in-frame clones only and misses some. The sample lists approximately 270,000 clones; 80% to 90% were seen once. The gene calls are TRBV12-3 or TRBV12-4 and TRBJ1-2; tentatively, D is TRBD1 (5 bases). The source of this sequence is a man aged 35 to 55 who had recovered from COVID-19. What was sequenced was PBMCs or T cells enriched from blood (not recorded which). The chain's CDR3 is CASSFQGLNGYTF. The CDR3 nucleotides read TGTGCCAGCAGTTTTCAGGGTCTGAATGGCTACACCTTC.